A selection of T cell receptor beta chains follows, all from one sample in a study of persistence of HIV-infected CD4 T cells. Assay used: immunoSEQ multiplex PCR; TCRdb lists only in-frame clones, some missing. The sample has about 25,000 clones; approximately 74% are singletons. No cognate antigen is known for these TCRs. The material was CD4+ T cells sorted from PBMCs after roughly 17-hour stimulation, obtained from a patient who received antiretroviral therapy. These receptors originate from an adult man with HIV who was CMV-seropositive. CDR3s include the opening cysteine and the closing phenylalanine or tryptophan. The D gene is left open where the match is weak. Clone size is shown for a subset of rows, as once, few, many or a class of expanded clone.

-,TRBJ1-4,TRBV5-6,-,CASSWGRNEKLFF
-,TRBJ2-5,TRBV7-2,-,CASSLPGPPGETQYF
-,TRBJ2-5,TRBV5-1,-,CASSLPPYQETQYF
few,TRBJ1-5,TRBV18,-,CASSPAGDKPQHF
-,TRBJ2-7,TRBV28,-,CATTSVLYEQYF
-,TRBJ2-1,TRBV24-1,-,CATSVPGSTNEQFF
-,TRBJ1-1,TRBV7-3,TRBD1,CASSETGQRNTEAFF
few,TRBJ1-3,TRBV6-5,-,CASRVTSSGNTIYF
once,TRBJ2-7,TRBV3-1/TRBV3-2,TRBD2,CASSRSGGASYEQYF
once,TRBJ2-2,TRBV23-1,-,CASTLAWGGANTGELFF
once,TRBJ1-4,TRBV6-5,TRBD1,CATQGQEHEKLFF
-,TRBJ2-6,TRBV28,-,CASREQGPGANVLTF
-,TRBJ1-4,TRBV28,TRBD1,CASSSATGGVPSNEKLFF
few,TRBJ2-3,TRBV28,TRBD2,CASTLRGGGITDTQYF
-,TRBJ2-1,TRBV21-1,-,CASSKVGDRDEQFF
-,TRBJ2-7,TRBV4-2,TRBD1,CASSQGFRFGQVTYEQYF
-,TRBJ2-6,TRBV7-3,-,CASSSPGPGANVLTF
-,TRBJ1-6,TRBV5-4,-,CASSSIGGVSNSPLHF
-,TRBJ1-6,TRBV15,-,CATSRHFTSRALYNSPLHF
-,TRBJ1-1,TRBV9,-,CASSVAGAPNTEAFF
-,TRBJ2-1,TRBV27,-,CASMWPGGNEQFF
-,TRBJ1-1,TRBV7-9,TRBD1,CASSAGAGGTEAFF
-,TRBJ1-5,TRBV12-3/TRBV12-4,-,CASTYVEGQPQHF
-,TRBJ2-7,TRBV5-4,TRBD1,CASSLQGSDYEQYF
-,TRBJ2-1,TRBV19,TRBD1,CASSKGQGGNEQFF
-,TRBJ1-6,TRBV3-1/TRBV3-2,TRBD1,CASSDTFSDRGNNSPLHF
-,TRBJ2-4,TRBV19,-,CASRTTEAKNIQYF
few,TRBJ1-2,TRBV7-8,-,CASSSTSGQNSLYGYTF
-,TRBJ1-3,TRBV15,-,CATSSTSGNTIYF
-,TRBJ2-7,TRBV9,-,CASSVGGGGGNYEQYF